The present T cell receptor beta chain was sequenced within a study of molecular identifiers for immune sequencing clone quantification. TCRdb fed the PCR reads into MiXCR, producing one record per CDR3 protein. The sample lists hundreds of thousands of distinct CDR3 sequences; 15% to 20% were seen once. The CDR3 totals 16 residues. Germline trimming cut 0 bases from V and 4 bases from J; bases unmatched to any gene: 7. Germline V gene data show CDR1 as LGHNA and CDR2 as YSLEER. This clonotype was counted at least ten times. The receptor's source is a human donor in good health. Some libraries in this study had Jurkat cell RNA spiked in. J is TRBJ2-7 and V is TRBV4-3; 9 bases line up with TRBD1. The sequenced sample was naive CD8+ T cells from blood, with Jurkat cell RNA spiked in. Subset indicated: FACS-sorted CD8+CD4-CCR7+CD45RA+ naive T cells. The CDR3 sequence: CASSQDYRQGGYEQYF. CDR3 nucleotide sequence: TGCGCCAGCAGCCAAGATTACCGACAGGGGGGGTACGAGCAGTACTTC.